This T cell receptor (beta chain) is from a study of CD8+CD57+ T cells in acquired aplastic anemia. Looking at the study overall: On average, sorted CD4+ and CD8+ cells gave 3.2 ug of DNA.

The CDR3 sequence is 15 residues long. V dropped 3 bases and J dropped 4 bases, with 15 bases sitting between them. The germline gives CDR1 SEHNR, CDR2 FQNEAQ (reference sequence). The patients chosen for sequencing had shown expansion of CD8+CD57+ cells (detected by flow cytometry). Prior therapy had not been administered to any patient at the time of blood sampling. The template for TCR beta VDJ and CDR3 sequence profiling was genomic DNA. TCRdb re-analysed the reads in MiXCR, keeping a single row per CDR3 protein. The table has over 150,000 distinct CDR3 sequences, about 70% seen once; the top ten hold under 60%.

This rearrangement joins TRBV7-9 to TRBJ1-1; possible D gene TRBD1, 5 bases. The sequenced material came from sorted CD4+, CD8+, or CD8+CD57+ T cells (not recorded which) from PBMCs. This clonotype was sampled from a human donor with aplastic anemia. The CDR3 region is CASSFPKGRATEAFF. The DNA of the CDR3 is TGTGCCAGCAGCTTCCCCAAGGGGAGGGCCACTGAAGCTTTCTTT.